The present T cell receptor (beta chain) was sequenced within a study of shared clonotypes between healthy human individuals. About the study: In total, the donors were two women and a few men aged 18 to 49. Study results and limitations: Clonotype sharing among donors, it was expected, would be affected by sequencing depth.

A note on this clone: Antigen: not known.

CDR1 MDHEN and CDR2 SYDVKM come from the germline V gene. The CDR3 loop spans 11 amino acids. The germline V and J ends were trimmed by 3 bases and 10 bases, with 9 bases remaining between them. Deep-level settings were used for running the assay. Spread over ten immunoSEQ deep assay plates, unsorted PBMC DNA underwent sequencing. Libraries were prepared by immunoSEQ multiplex PCR; TCRdb keeps only in-frame clonotypes and omits some of them. The sample comprises approximately 470,000 clones, almost 80% of which are singletons, and more than 10% rests with the top ten. Sequencing input: PBMCs. V gene TRBV28 combines with J gene TRBJ1-2; D call uncertain. The clonotype comes from a woman between 40 and 50 years old in good health. Some clones in this sample may be carry-over from other donors' samples. The CDR3 loop reads CASSFRPPYTF. CDR3 in DNA: TGTGCCAGCAGTTTTCGGCCACCCTACACCTTC.